The following is a TCR beta chain sequence with its context. The antigen remains undetermined. The data derive from a study of OX40 agonist ivuxolimab in advanced cancers. On the study more broadly: Eligibility rules accepted prior anti-PD-1, anti-PD-L1 or anti-CTLA-4 therapy, and approximately 40% had some.

Produced via immunoSEQ multiplex PCR; TCRdb's table is partial and in-frame only. The sample shows 50,000 to 75,000 clones, around 86% of them seen only once. The V gene end was trimmed by 1 base and the J gene end by 3 bases; junction bases not matched to a gene: 8. The CDR3 is made up of 16 amino acids. Germline CDR1 reads PRHDT; CDR2 reads FYEKMQ (reference sequence). Study results and limitations: Determination of antigen specificity was not performed for the expanded peripheral T cells. Averaged across samples, CD8+ T cells carried more expanded clones than CD4+ did.

This sample comprised CD4+ or CD8+ T cells sorted from blood, obtained in a trial of the OX40 agonist ivuxolimab. This clonotype was sampled from an adult with an advanced solid tumor such as melanoma, head and neck, liver or kidney cancer. V is TRBV13 and J is TRBJ2-7, with 8 bases identical to TRBD1. The DNA of the CDR3 is TGTGCCAGCAGCTTAGAGGCAGGGGGCCCATTCTACGAGCAGTACTTC. Residues: CASSLEAGGPFYEQYF.